The T cell receptor beta chain described here comes from a study of cytomegalovirus exposure and HLA in healthy donors (dated by TCRdb to about 2017). Context from the whole study: An earlier analysis of 587 of the donors reported 276 Gb of sequence data and 95 million to 120 million unique TCR beta sequences obtained from around 190 million T cells. Roughly 300 gigabases of sequencing data and approximately 80 million unique TCR sequences were included in an early release covering roughly 600 HLA-typed donors. The genetic ancestry cluster associated with self-reported Caucasian donors included 81% of the roughly 400 genotyped donors. The study was designed to test whether signatures of past pathogen exposure could be identified by cataloging public T cell receptors. Using immunosequencing, the study profiled T cell repertoires from 666 subjects and related those repertoires to cytomegalovirus serostatus. Along with the approximately 650-subject first cohort, a separate validation cohort of about 110 different subjects was used. High-throughput TCR immunosequencing, statistical association of individual TCRs with disease status, and machine learning were combined to predict cytomegalovirus infection status. In a later analysis, previously published TCR beta repertoires from fewer than 750 donors were re-analyzed and high-resolution HLA genotyping was added so that TCR occurrence patterns could be studied. The later analysis used no new phenotypic data to find candidate immune exposures, relying instead on TCR beta sequences and their occurrence across donors. An earlier analysis of approximately 500 of the donors applied high-throughput TCR beta sequencing to assess whether each TCR beta V gene segment acted as functional or pseudogenic. Donor age, sex, ethnicity and CMV serostatus were compiled together with the repertoire data. A later genetic analysis used genome-wide SNP genotypes for about 60% of the roughly 700 donors, treating that subset as a discovery cohort. All discovery cohort repertoires had been generated using a single sequencing platform. Both class I and class II loci were covered by HLA typing, at four-digit resolution. The number of typed donors differed by locus: about 629-640 for A, B, C, DRB1 and DQB1; some 500 for DQA1; approximately 610 for DPA1; and roughly 470 for DPB1. Four to six DR-DQ haplotypes were handled as single units for association and clustering because linkage in the cohort was strong. Among 300 to 500 genotyped donors of the cohort, an average of around 250,000 unique TCR beta nucleotide sequences was sequenced per donor, of which about 20% were non-productive. What the authors observed across the whole study: In an earlier analysis of 450 to 750 of the donors, most TCR beta V segments appeared in productive rearrangements about 87% or about 30% of the time, broadly matching IMGT annotations. A further reported finding was that TCR beta sequences accurately predicted the HLA-A and HLA-B alleles for most subjects in the first cohort. Because HLA typing was missing for some donors at each locus, association tests included only the typed subset. Correlated functional status among segregating V segments might be attributable to linkage disequilibrium, but an unknown experimental factor could not be ruled out. Several of the top co-occurrence clusters appeared to be linked to parvovirus B19, influenza, CMV and Epstein-Barr virus, according to a later analysis. The 87-base-pair reads could not distinguish some IMGT-functional V segments, including TRBV6-2 and TRBV6-3, so those segments were excluded. Most TCR sequences were observed very rarely across donors, whereas some public TCRs were present in many individuals. It was suggested by the authors that the approach could potentially be generalized to other disease states and immunological phenotypes. Immune exposure information for the cohort was limited to CMV serostatus. In a later analysis, most CMV-associated TCR beta chains were found to appear HLA-restricted, with HLA associations seemingly driven largely by CMV exposure. Only TCR beta chains were sequenced in this cohort, and the absence of alpha or paired-chain data limited detectable features. According to a later genetic analysis, donors in an Asian-associated ancestry cluster had fewer N-insertions in productive TCRs than the approximately 630-donor mean. V-gene and J-gene trimming of TCR beta chains was associated with a missense DCLRE1C variant in a later genetic analysis, and the association was replicated in an independent cohort. Compared with equally common non-associated chains, HLA-associated TCR beta chains in a later analysis were more clonally expanded and had lower generation probabilities. Strong co-occurrence of HLA alleles, especially DR and DQ, made assigning TCR associations to individual alleles difficult. Roughly uniform sequencing depth across donors was assumed in presence/absence analyses, although this assumption may not hold. Because counts were too low, some 16 rarely observed V segments, including chromosome 9 orphons, were excluded from the earlier analysis of a few hundred of the donors. In vitro tests confirmed that a few of the cytomegalovirus-associated TCR beta chains recognize cytomegalovirus antigens. In a later analysis, the rate of TCR association differed among HLA loci, with DRB1 alleles having the most associated TCRs and HLA-C alleles having the fewest. A cluster of highly shared sequence variants was judged likely to be a technical artifact of the sequencing pipeline. A later analysis associated about 17,000 TCR beta sequences with specific HLA alleles at a false discovery rate of 0.05. The classifier was reported to diagnose cytomegalovirus status with high specificity and sensitivity in both the original and validation cohorts. The study gave a list of about 160 TCR beta chains associated with cytomegalovirus.

In total, roughly 670 healthy bone marrow donors made up the cohort. Cohort members were all nominally healthy when sampled, although unrecorded immune exposures were likely present. The donor tested CMV seropositive and was one of the 289 seropositive cohort members. A peripheral blood sample was collected from each donor, and TCR beta sequencing was performed on peripheral blood mononuclear cells. Genomic DNA was extracted from the blood cell samples with the Qiagen DNeasy Blood Extraction Kit. After removal of 0 bases from V and 4 bases from J, the junction retains 10 bases not matched to a gene. In the germline V gene (reference sequence), CDR1 corresponds to SGHNT and CDR2 to YYREEE. Taken from cysteine to phenylalanine, the CDR3 has 17 residues. The retained sequence is limited to the CDR3, 51 bases, with the frame set at the first base. The library was produced with the immunoSEQ multiplex PCR assay. For the multiplex PCR, a mixture combining 60 forward primers for TCR Vbeta segments and 13 reverse primers for TCR Jbeta segments was used. The CDR3 region of rearranged TCR beta genes was amplified from genomic DNA with a multiplex PCR assay. Amplified TCR beta libraries were sequenced as 87-base-pair reads on the Illumina HiSeq System. The original methods were these. A later analysis tallied approximately 87 million unique TCR beta chains across the 660 or so repertoires, and approximately 12 million of those chains were shared by two or more donors. Raw reads were error-corrected and collapsed into unique sequences by a nearest-neighbor algorithm in which closely related sequences were merged to remove PCR and sequencing errors. V, D and J gene segments were assigned by aligning CDR3 sequences to IMGT reference sequences. For a sequence to be retained, at least a six-nucleotide match to both a V gene segment and a J gene segment was required. Rearrangements were called productive when the CDR3 lacked stop codons and stayed in frame with V and J; all others were non-productive. CDR3 was defined by IMGT convention, running from the second conserved V-encoded cysteine to the conserved J-encoded phenylalanine. In an earlier analysis of 500 to 650 of the donors, sequences lacking an unambiguous match to a single V gene segment were excluded. An earlier analysis of 550 to 650 of the donors classified V segments as functional when productive rearrangements were above 56.7% and as segregating when the standard deviation between donors was above 5%. To diagnose cytomegalovirus status from the catalog of TCR beta chain sequences, a statistical classification framework was built. V and J gene assignment, in a later analysis, came from comparing TCR nucleotide sequences with IMGT/GENE-DB human TR gene sequences. A later analysis assigned CDR3 sequences and most-parsimonious VDJ recombination scenarios with the TCRdist pipeline. In a later analysis, each TCR beta chain was defined by its CDR3 amino acid sequence together with its V-gene family, and reads lacking a unique V-gene family were excluded. As a way to deal with suspected cross-contamination and a sequencing artifact, a later analysis dropped nearly 600 nucleotide sequences that were highly shared and had low generation probability. In a later analysis, a clonal expansion index for each public chain was calculated from normalized within-repertoire ranks of inferred template counts. In a later analysis, generation probabilities were computed with a VDJ recombination model fitted to out-of-frame rearrangements, and the resulting probabilities were checked against IGoR. Hypergeometric tests were used in a later analysis to score TCR-TCR, TCR-HLA and TCR-CMV co-occurrence, with a repertoire-size bias correction applied to the TCR pairs. A later analysis estimated false discovery rates by permuting HLA or CMV assignments 20 times. In a later analysis, co-occurring TCRs were grouped using DBSCAN, and TCRdist sequence similarity was added for clustering within HLA-allele-positive subsets. For co-occurrence clustering, repertoires with fewer than 30,000 or more than 120,000 public chains were excluded, along with roughly five repertoires with anomalous nucleotide sharing. Sourced from immuneACCESS, this table was stored by TCRdb with only in-frame sequences that have V and J called. A share of the clones is absent; for the studies checked, an unresolved V gene accounts for under half, and the remainder has no known explanation. The V and J calls and clone size were taken over from that table, and D and trimming were inferred from the DNA. A total of 110,000 to 150,000 clones appear in this sample, under 80% of them only once. The top ten hold 3.5% to 5% of the sample.

In the case of this clone: This clone's antigen is unknown. Base qualities are not at hand, and no much larger clone is one base apart.

Sequences were obtained from PBMCs. Recombination connected TRBV5-4 to TRBJ2-3, and 8 junction bases match TRBD2. The TCR comes from a man aged 18 to 29 in good health and CMV-seropositive. The sequenced DNA: TGTGCCAGCAGCTTGGCCCACAGTAGCGGGATCCCAGATACGCAGTATTTT. It translates to CASSLAHSSGIPDTQYF.